The present entry profiles one TCR beta chain with its context. The length of the CDR3 is 12 residues. Trimming left V 0 bases short and J 4 bases short, with 3 bases between. Germline V gene lookup returns CDR1 SGHRS and CDR2 YFSETQ. This record comes from a study of cytomegalovirus exposure and HLA in healthy donors. The PCR had 60 Vbeta and 13 Jbeta primers. Using immunoSEQ multiplex PCR, the repertoire was profiled, and TCRdb retains in-frame clones only, with some absent. This sample's clone table lists approximately 150,000 clones. The sequenced sample consisted of PBMCs. This clonotype was obtained from a woman aged 45-60 years in good health and CMV-seronegative. The chain joins TRBV5-1 to TRBJ2-3; D not resolved. DNA for the CDR3: TGCGCCAGCAGCTTGGTCGCAGATACGCAGTATTTT. It is translated as CASSLVADTQYF.